These 30 T cell receptor beta chains originate from one sample sequenced in a study of PD-1 blockade in classical Hodgkin lymphoma. Measured with immunoSEQ multiplex PCR; TCRdb has only the in-frame clones, and not every one. Of about 21,000 clones in the sample, 94% were seen once. This sample's time point: newly diagnosed, previously untreated cHL patient sample. The sample was peripheral blood mononuclear cells (PBMCs). These receptor sequences come from a human donor with classical Hodgkin lymphoma.

This chain connects TRBV5-1 to TRBJ2-7; weak D call: TRBD2 (6 bases). Germline V gives CDR1 SGHRS, CDR2 YFSETQ. The CDR3 is 14 residues long. V lost 2 bases, J lost 10 bases, and 19 bases lay in between. CDR3 sequence reads: CASSFKGRDSHQYF. In DNA, the CDR3 is TGCGCCAGCAGCTTTAAGGGCCGGGACTCCCATCAGTACTTC.

V usage is TRBV19 and J usage is TRBJ2-3; 10 nucleotides line up with TRBD1. V shed 5 bases and J 0 bases; nucleotides not matched to a gene: 11. Germline CDR1 reads LNHDA; CDR2 reads SQIVND (reference sequence). The CDR3 totals 18 residues. The CDR3 spells CASSDRGRSPLSTDTQYF. In DNA form, the CDR3 reads TGTGCCAGTAGTGACAGGGGGCGCTCCCCCCTTAGCACAGATACGCAGTATTTT.

The CDR3 spells CAISESGGGLNSPLHF. The CDR3 region has the DNA TGTGCCATCAGTGAGTCGGGCGGGGGCCTTAATTCACCCCTCCACTTT. The chain is built from TRBV10-3 and TRBJ1-6; tentative D call: TRBD1 (6 bases). Germline V gene sequence: CDR1 ENHRY, CDR2 SYGVKD. The CDR3 length is 16 residues. Trimming pared 0 bases from V and 6 bases from J, leaving 12 bases between.

The chain couples TRBV4-3 to TRBJ1-1, with a weak D call TRBD1 (5 bases). The germline V gene encodes CDR1 LGHNA and CDR2 YSLEER. This CDR3 comprises 16 residues. The germline V and J ends were trimmed by 0 bases and 3 bases, with 14 bases remaining between them. DNA of the CDR3: TGCGCCAGCAGCCAAGAGGAGGGCCGGGGGGACACTGAAGCTTTCTTT. It codes for CASSQEEGRGDTEAFF.

The chain carries TRBV6-5 and TRBJ2-7, with a tentative D call TRBD1 (6 bases). The ends were cut back, 3 bases at V and 0 bases at J, with 12 bases in the middle. This CDR3 has 15 amino acids. CDR1 is MNHEY and CDR2 is SVGAGI in the germline V gene. CDR3 amino acids: CASSYLLGGSYEQYF. In DNA form, the CDR3 reads TGTGCCAGCAGTTATTTGCTAGGGGGCTCCTACGAGCAGTACTTC.

The chain uses TRBV2 and TRBJ1-1; TRBD1 aligns across 7 bases. Germline values: CDR1 SNHLY, CDR2 FYNNEI. Germline trimming cut 4 bases from V and 7 bases from J; bases unmatched to any gene: 12. This CDR3 region has 15 residues. Here the CDR3 reads CASSARGQITSEAFF. In DNA, the CDR3 is TGTGCCAGCAGTGCCCGGGGACAGATTACAAGTGAAGCTTTCTTT.

This rearrangement joins TRBV18 to TRBJ2-3; D not resolved. This CDR3 comprises 12 residues. The germline CDR1 and CDR2 sequences are KGHSH and LQKENI. Between the trimmed V and J ends, which lost 3 bases and 6 bases, there was a span of 7 bases. This CDR3 reads CASSPSLDTQYF. CDR3 nucleotide sequence: TGTGCCAGCTCACCGTCTCTGGATACGCAGTATTTT.

This chain connects TRBV19 to TRBJ2-1, with TRBD2 matching 9 bases. The trim removed 7 bases at V and 7 bases at J, leaving 11 bases unmatched. Germline V gene data show CDR1 as LNHDA and CDR2 as SQIVND (reference sequence). The CDR3 contains 15 residues. The CDR3 spells CASTQNSGGSNEQFF. CDR3 DNA: TGTGCCAGTACCCAAAATAGCGGGGGATCGAATGAGCAGTTCTTC. Combining the CDR3 with reference TRBV19 and TRBJ2-1 gives the whole variable domain DGGITQSPKYLFRKEGQNVTLSCEQNLNHDAMYWYRQDPGQGLRLIYYSQIVNDFQKGDIAEGYSVSREKKESFPLTVTSAQKNPTAFYLCASTQNSGGSNEQFFGPGTRLTVL.

V gene TRBV5-1 combines with J gene TRBJ2-7; D may be TRBD1 or TRBD2 (7 bases each). The V gene lost 4 bases and the J gene lost 2 bases, with 13 bases spanning the gap. The CDR3 runs 14 residues. From germline, CDR1 is SGHRS and CDR2 YFSETQ. The CDR3 DNA sequence: TGCGCCAGCAGCACCGCAGGGGGGGCCTACGAGCAGTACTTC. This sequence encodes CASSTAGGAYEQYF. The full variable domain, in which reference TRBV5-1 and TRBJ2-7 provide the parts outside the CDR3, is KAGVTQTPRYLIKTRGQQVTLSCSPISGHRSVSWYQQTPGQGLQFLFEYFSETQRNKGNFPGRFSGRQFSNSRSEMNVSTLELGDSALYLCASSTAGGAYEQYFGPGTRLTVT.

This chain uses TRBV7-7 with TRBJ2-2, with D perhaps matching TRBD1 (7 bases). Germline V lookup: CDR1 SSHAT, CDR2 FNYEAQ (reference sequence). The V gene lost 1 base and the J gene lost 8 bases, with 11 bases spanning the gap. The CDR3 is 14 amino acids. This chain's CDR3 is CASSLGQGGGELFF. CDR3 in DNA: TGTGCCAGCAGCTTAGGACAGGGAGGTGGGGAGCTGTTTTTT. Using reference TRBV7-7 and TRBJ2-2 for the parts outside the CDR3, the full variable domain is GAGVSQSPRYKVTKRGQDVTLRCDPISSHATLYWYQQALGQGPEFLTYFNYEAQPDKSGLPSDRFSAERPEGSISTLTIQRTEQRDSAMYRCASSLGQGGGELFFGEGSRLTVL.

This chain connects TRBV7-8 to TRBJ2-7; perhaps TRBD2 as D (5 bases). Trimming removed 0 bases from V and 3 bases from J, with 12 bases in between. The germline gives CDR1 SGHVS, CDR2 FQNEAQ. The CDR3 length is 15 residues. CDR3 sequence (DNA): TGTGCCAGCAGCTTAGCGGAGAGAGGGAACTACGAGCAGTACTTC. Amino acids: CASSLAERGNYEQYF.

This sequence joins TRBV6-5 and TRBJ1-2; 7 nucleotides line up with TRBD1. Germline values: CDR1 MNHEY, CDR2 SVGAGI. This CDR3 has 14 amino acids. Germline trimming cut 6 bases from V and 5 bases from J; bases unmatched to any gene: 9. The DNA for the CDR3 is TGTGCCAGCAGCCGACAGGGAGCCCGTTATGGCTACACCTTC. This encodes CASSRQGARYGYTF.

The J gene is TRBJ2-3, the V gene TRBV19, with 8 bases matching TRBD2. V lost 5 bases and J lost 3; bases outside the gene matches: 7. Germline assignment: CDR1 LNHDA and CDR2 SQIVND (reference sequence). There are 15 residues in the CDR3. The CDR3 DNA reads as TGTGCCAGTAGTGACTTAGCGGGGAGGACAGATACGCAGTATTTT. Amino acid sequence: CASSDLAGRTDTQYF.

The CDR3 DNA follows: TGTGCCAGCAGCCCCCAGCCAGGGGGATACTCTAGCACAGATACGCAGTATTTT. Translating it yields CASSPQPGGYSSTDTQYF. The V and J genes are TRBV5-6 and TRBJ2-3; 7 bases line up with TRBD1. V lost 4 bases and J lost 0; bases outside the gene matches: 14. This CDR3 has 18 amino acids. The germline V gene has CDR1 SGHDT and CDR2 YYEEEE. Looking up the rest from reference TRBV5-6 and TRBJ2-3 gives the full variable domain: DAGVTQSPTHLIKTRGQQVTLRCSPKSGHDTVSWYQQALGQGPQFIFQYYEEEERQRGNFPDRFSGHQFPNYSSELNVNALLLGDSALYLCASSPQPGGYSSTDTQYFGPGTRLTVL.

V is TRBV5-5 and J is TRBJ2-5; maybe TRBD1 (6 bases). CDR3 length: 14 amino acids. Trimming took 4 bases from V and 2 from J, leaving 12 bases between them. Looked up from germline, CDR1 is SGHKS and CDR2 is YYEKEE (reference sequence). The DNA of the CDR3 is TGTGCCAGCAGCCGGATACAGGGACAAGAGACCCAGTACTTC. This gives the protein CASSRIQGQETQYF.

The chain has TRBV9 and TRBJ1-1, with D unresolved. CDR1 and CDR2 (germline): SGDLS, YYNGEE. The CDR3 consists of 16 residues. Deletions cut 1 base from V and 1 base from J, with 14 bases between. The CDR3 protein is CASSVWSGRTNTEAFF. CDR3 coding DNA: TGTGCCAGCAGCGTATGGTCGGGAAGGACGAACACTGAAGCTTTCTTT.

V usage is TRBV29-1 and J usage is TRBJ1-2; no clear D. CDR1 is SQVTM, CDR2 ANQGSEA, per germline. The V end lost 7 bases, the J end lost 3 bases, and 9 bases lay between the germline ends. This CDR3 spans 11 amino acids. The CDR3 loop is CSGTEDYGYTF. The CDR3 nucleotides read TGCAGCGGGACGGAGGACTATGGCTACACCTTC.

The CDR3: CASSLQAGYEQYF. DNA of the CDR3: TGTGCCAGCTCCCTGCAGGCCGGCTACGAGCAGTACTTC. The chain links TRBV18 to TRBJ2-7; D is uncertain. This CDR3 is built from 13 residues. The V and J ends lost 6 bases and 3 bases respectively, with 12 bases between them. CDR1 is KGHSH and CDR2 is LQKENI in the germline V gene.

The CDR3 protein is CASSEKGQGHNEQFF. DNA for the CDR3: TGTGCCAGCAGTGAAAAGGGACAGGGACACAATGAGCAGTTCTTC. The V call is TRBV25-1, the J call TRBJ2-1; TRBD1 matches at 9 bases. CDR1 and CDR2 (germline): MGHDK, SYGVNS. Trimming took 2 bases from V and 5 from J; bases not matched to a gene: 4. This CDR3 spans 15 amino acids.

J is TRBJ2-6 and V is TRBV7-3; D not resolved. Trimming stripped 1 base from V and 0 bases from J, with 10 bases between. Germline V gene sequence: CDR1 SGHTA, CDR2 FQGTGA. This CDR3 is 17 amino acids long. CDR3 sequence: CASSLNVRISGANVLTF. CDR3 bases: TGTGCCAGCAGCTTAAATGTCAGAATCTCTGGGGCCAACGTCCTGACTTTC.

The chain carries TRBV5-4 and TRBJ2-1; 8 bases align to TRBD1. After removal of 3 bases from V and 12 bases from J, the junction contained 11 bases not matched to a gene. The germline V gene has CDR1 SGHNT and CDR2 YYREEE (reference sequence). This CDR3 region has 14 residues. Here the CDR3 DNA reads TGTGCCAGCAGCTCTAAGACAGGGGAGAAGCCGCAGTTCTTC. Its translation: CASSSKTGEKPQFF. Together with reference TRBV5-4 and TRBJ2-1, the CDR3 gives the full variable domain: ETGVTQSPTHLIKTRGQQVTLRCSSQSGHNTVSWYQQALGQGPQFIFQYYREEENGRGNFPPRFSGLQFPNYSSELNVNALELDDSALYLCASSSKTGEKPQFFGPGTRLTVL.

The count of this clone is one. This rearrangement joins TRBV9 to TRBJ2-3; the match to TRBD2 covers 9 bases. The CDR3 spans 14 residues. The germline gives CDR1 SGDLS, CDR2 YYNGEE. V trimming: 3 bases; J trimming: 3 bases; junction bases outside the gene matches: 2. CDR3 region: CASSGLAVTDTQYF. CDR3 DNA: TGTGCCAGCAGCGGACTAGCGGTGACAGATACGCAGTATTTT.

This clone has just one count. The chain joins TRBV7-8 to TRBJ2-5; TRBD1 agrees at 7 bases. This CDR3 is built from 14 residues. J was trimmed by 1 base and V by 6 bases; bases with no gene match: 5. CDR1 SGHVS and CDR2 FQNEAQ come from the germline V gene. CDR3 in DNA: TGTGCCAGCAGTTCTACAGGGGCCCAAGAGACCCAGTACTTC. Translation: CASSSTGAQETQYF.

This chain joins TRBV5-1 and TRBJ2-5; no reliable D call. Trimming shortened V by 4 bases and J by 5 bases, and 24 bases separated the two germline ends. The CDR3 loop spans 17 amino acids. Germline V gives CDR1 SGHRS, CDR2 YFSETQ. This chain's CDR3 is CASSPSGYLPPKETQYF. For the CDR3, the DNA is TGCGCCAGCAGCCCGTCCGGGTACCTTCCCCCCAAGGAGACCCAGTACTTC.

The chain employs TRBV19 and TRBJ2-7, with TRBD2 as a possible D gene (6 bases). V dropped 3 bases and J dropped 1 base, with 10 bases sitting between them. The CDR3 sequence is 14 residues long. CDR1 is LNHDA, CDR2 SQIVND, per germline (reference sequence). The CDR3 DNA sequence: TGTGCCAGTAGTATTTCCGGGACTTCCTACGAGCAGTACTTC. Translated: CASSISGTSYEQYF.

The CDR3 reads CASSLKGAGGDEQYF. CDR3 nucleotide sequence: TGTGCCAGCAGCTTAAAGGGTGCAGGAGGGGACGAGCAGTACTTC. The genes are TRBV7-8 and TRBJ2-7, with D possibly TRBD2 on 6 matching bases. Germline V gene data show CDR1 as SGHVS and CDR2 as FQNEAQ. V shed 2 bases and J shed 5 bases, with 16 bases lying between them. This CDR3 has 15 amino acids.

This chain connects TRBV5-1 to TRBJ1-1, with 7 bases that match TRBD1. With 0 bases clipped from V and 0 bases from J, the junction kept 11 bases outside the gene matches. The CDR3 contains 18 residues. CDR1 is SGHRS, CDR2 YFSETQ, per germline. This chain's CDR3 is CASSLDRTGSGLNTEAFF. The DNA of the CDR3 is TGCGCCAGCAGCTTGGACCGGACAGGTTCGGGGTTGAACACTGAAGCTTTCTTT.

This chain uses TRBV7-6 with TRBJ2-7; D is unclear. V dropped 2 bases and J dropped 2 bases, with 10 bases sitting between them. CDR1 is SGHVS, CDR2 FNYEAQ, per germline. The CDR3 runs 14 residues. CDR3: CASSLSPNPYEQYF. DNA of the CDR3: TGTGCCAGCAGCTTATCTCCCAACCCCTACGAGCAGTACTTC.

This clone is a singleton in its sample. The chain employs TRBV11-2 and TRBJ2-6; the D gene is possibly TRBD2 (6 bases). The CDR3 runs to 15 residues. Trimming took 5 bases from V and 7 from J, leaving 15 bases between them. The germline V gene encodes CDR1 SGHAT and CDR2 FQNNGV. DNA for the CDR3: TGTGCCAGCAGCCCTATTCTGGGGGGAGCCAACGTCCTGACTTTC. Amino acids: CASSPILGGANVLTF.

The rearrangement uses TRBV5-6 and TRBJ2-2; D remains unclear. The CDR3 is made up of 15 amino acids. Trimming removed 4 bases from V and 0 bases from J, with 10 bases in between. CDR1 and CDR2 from the germline V gene are SGHDT and YYEEEE. The CDR3 loop is CASSPPLTNTGELFF. The DNA of the CDR3 is TGTGCCAGCAGCCCCCCTCTAACGAACACCGGGGAGCTGTTTTTT.